The clone carrying this T cell receptor (beta chain) was seen a handful of times. The entry originates in a study of blood T cell repertoires in COVID-19. Turning to the study itself: The origin of the acute and convalescent COVID-19 samples was the United States, Italy and Spain. T cells, B-cell-depleted T cells, or PBMCs supplied cDNA or gDNA.

Under the authors' procedure: Reference gene primer amplification in the assay estimated nucleated cell counts. TCRdb keeps only in-frame clones here, not all; method: immunoSEQ multiplex PCR. The DNA was the basis for D and trimming; V, J and clone size are from that table. There are 330,000 or so clones in the sample; 80% to 90% occur only once, and 9.9% lies in the top ten. Seattle enrolled patients during active infection and tracked them longitudinally. This TCR was recovered from a man under 40 with COVID-19, enrolled during active disease. Sequenced sample: peripheral blood.

Here the CDR3 reads CASSLFRDRLHEQYF. In DNA form, the CDR3 reads TGTGCCAGCAGCTTATTCCGGGACAGGCTGCACGAGCAGTACTTC. The chain couples TRBV7-9 to TRBJ2-7, with TRBD1 matching over 8 bases. The ends lost 2 bases at V and 5 bases at J; junction bases unmatched: 8. This CDR3 region has 15 residues. Germline values: CDR1 SEHNR, CDR2 FQNEAQ (reference sequence).